This record looks at one TCR beta chain sequence and its context. Its antigen remains unknown. Generated by immunoSEQ multiplex PCR, the TCRdb table keeps only in-frame clones and is missing some. Counted here are under 65,000 clones, approximately 81% occurring once; the ten biggest clones make up roughly 19%. CDR3 size: 16 residues. Losses at the gene ends were 5 bases for V and 2 bases for J; bases not matched to a gene: 6. The germline CDR1 and CDR2 sequences are SEHNR and FQNEAQ (reference sequence). Time point reported: baseline, week 1 (first vaccination visit). Treatment given: pre-vaccination baseline after standard-of-care therapy. The data were obtained in a study of a mutant IDH1 vaccine in newly diagnosed glioma. Findings and caveats of the study: The authors found pseudoprogression apparently unrelated to changes in top peripheral T cell clonotypes. Patients mounted vaccine-induced immune responses in around 93% of cases.

The sequencing here drew on PBMCs, taken from a glioma patient treated with radiotherapy, temozolomide or both. This clonotype originated in a man aged 18 to 30 with glioma. This chain uses TRBV7-9 with TRBJ2-7; 13 bases are a match to TRBD2. CDR3 loop: CASSPGLAGPTYEQYF. CDR3 nucleotides: TGTGCCAGCAGCCCGGGACTAGCGGGGCCCACCTACGAGCAGTACTTC.